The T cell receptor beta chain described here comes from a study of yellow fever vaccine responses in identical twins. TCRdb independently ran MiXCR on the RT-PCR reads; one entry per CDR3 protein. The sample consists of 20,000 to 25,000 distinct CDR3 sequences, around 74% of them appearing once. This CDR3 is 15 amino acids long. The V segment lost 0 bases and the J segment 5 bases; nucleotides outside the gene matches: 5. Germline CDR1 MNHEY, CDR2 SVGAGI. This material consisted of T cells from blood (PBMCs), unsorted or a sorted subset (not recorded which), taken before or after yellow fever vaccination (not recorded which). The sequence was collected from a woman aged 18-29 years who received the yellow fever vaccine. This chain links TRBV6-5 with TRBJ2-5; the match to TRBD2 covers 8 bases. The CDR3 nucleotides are TGTGCCAGCAGTTACTCCCGGGGGGGCCCCGAGACCCAGTACTTC. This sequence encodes CASSYSRGGPETQYF.